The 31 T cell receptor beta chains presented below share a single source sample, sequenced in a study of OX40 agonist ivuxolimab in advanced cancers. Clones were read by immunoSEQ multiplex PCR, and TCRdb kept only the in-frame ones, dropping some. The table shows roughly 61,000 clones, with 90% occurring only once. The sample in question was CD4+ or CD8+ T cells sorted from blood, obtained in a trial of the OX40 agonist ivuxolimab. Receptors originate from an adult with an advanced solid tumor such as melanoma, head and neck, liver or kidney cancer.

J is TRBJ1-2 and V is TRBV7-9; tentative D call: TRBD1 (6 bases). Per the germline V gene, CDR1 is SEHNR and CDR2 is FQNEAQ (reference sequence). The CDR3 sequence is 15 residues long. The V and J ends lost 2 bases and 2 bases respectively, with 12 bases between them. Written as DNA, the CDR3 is TGTGCCAGCAGCTTACGCCTAGACAGGAACTATGGCTACACCTTC. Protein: CASSLRLDRNYGYTF. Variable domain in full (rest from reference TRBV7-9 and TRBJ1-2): DTGVSQNPRHKITKRGQNVTFRCDPISEHNRLYWYRQTLGQGPEFLTYFQNEAQLEKSRLLSDRFSAERPKGSFSTLEIQRTEQGDSAMYLCASSLRLDRNYGYTFGSGTRLTVV.

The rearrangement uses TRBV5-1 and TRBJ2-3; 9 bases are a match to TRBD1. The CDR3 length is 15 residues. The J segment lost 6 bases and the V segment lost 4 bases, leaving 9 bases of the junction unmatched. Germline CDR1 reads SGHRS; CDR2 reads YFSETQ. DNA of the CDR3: TGCGCCAGCAGCCCAGGACAGGGGTTAGTTGATACGCAGTATTTT. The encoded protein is CASSPGQGLVDTQYF.

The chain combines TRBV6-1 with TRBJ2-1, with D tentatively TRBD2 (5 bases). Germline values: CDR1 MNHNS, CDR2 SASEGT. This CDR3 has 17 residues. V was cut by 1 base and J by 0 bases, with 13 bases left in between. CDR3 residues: CASSEVVGTSSYNEQFF. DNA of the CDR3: TGTGCCAGCAGTGAAGTTGTGGGAACTAGCTCCTACAATGAGCAGTTCTTC.

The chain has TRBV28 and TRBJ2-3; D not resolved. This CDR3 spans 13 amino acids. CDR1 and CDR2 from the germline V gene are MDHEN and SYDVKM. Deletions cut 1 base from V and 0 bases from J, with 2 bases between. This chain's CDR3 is CASSLSSTDTQYF. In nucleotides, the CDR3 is TGTGCCAGCAGTTTATCTAGCACAGATACGCAGTATTTT.

The CDR3 spells CASSAHLRGDTEAFF. The CDR3 nucleotides are TGTGCCAGCAGCGCACATCTTAGGGGGGACACTGAAGCTTTCTTT. This sequence joins TRBV9 and TRBJ1-1; weak D call: TRBD1 (6 bases). CDR3 size: 15 residues. With 3 bases removed from V and 3 bases from J, the gap between germline ends came to 15 bases. Per the germline V gene, CDR1 is SGDLS and CDR2 is YYNGEE. The full variable domain, its missing parts supplied by reference TRBV9 and TRBJ1-1, is DSGVTQTPKHLITATGQRVTLRCSPRSGDLSVYWYQQSLDQGLQFLIQYYNGEERAKGNILERFSAQQFPDLHSELNLSSLELGDSALYFCASSAHLRGDTEAFFGQGTRLTVV.

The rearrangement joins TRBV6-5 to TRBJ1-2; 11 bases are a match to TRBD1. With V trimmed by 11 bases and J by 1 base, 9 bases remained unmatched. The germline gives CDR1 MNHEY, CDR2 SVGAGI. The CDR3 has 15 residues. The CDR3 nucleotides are TGTGCCTCTGGCGCCGGGACAGGGGGTAACTATGGCTACACCTTC. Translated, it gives CASGAGTGGNYGYTF.

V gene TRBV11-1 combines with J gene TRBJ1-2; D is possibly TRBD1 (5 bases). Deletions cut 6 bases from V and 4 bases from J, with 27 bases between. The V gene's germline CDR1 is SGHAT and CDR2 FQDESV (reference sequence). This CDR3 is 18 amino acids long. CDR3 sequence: CASSLIGTPGDLGYGYTF. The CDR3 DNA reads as TGTGCCAGCAGTTTAATAGGGACTCCGGGCGATTTGGGCTATGGCTACACCTTC.

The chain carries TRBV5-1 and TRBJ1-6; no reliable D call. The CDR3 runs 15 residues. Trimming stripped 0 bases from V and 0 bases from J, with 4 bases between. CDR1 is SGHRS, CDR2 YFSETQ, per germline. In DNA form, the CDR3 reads TGCGCCAGCAGCTTGGACACCTCCTATAATTCACCCCTCCACTTT. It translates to CASSLDTSYNSPLHF.

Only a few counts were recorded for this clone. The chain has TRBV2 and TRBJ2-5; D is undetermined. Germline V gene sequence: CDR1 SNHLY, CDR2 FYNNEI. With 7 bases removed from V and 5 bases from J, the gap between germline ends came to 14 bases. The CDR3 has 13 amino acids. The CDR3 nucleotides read TGTGCCAGCACCAGAGGCCTGGGGGAGACCCAGTACTTC. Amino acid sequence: CASTRGLGETQYF.

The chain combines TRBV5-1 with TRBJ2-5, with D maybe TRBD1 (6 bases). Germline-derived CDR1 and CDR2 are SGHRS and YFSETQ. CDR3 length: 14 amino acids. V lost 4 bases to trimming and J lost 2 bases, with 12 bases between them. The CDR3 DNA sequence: TGCGCCAGCAGCCCAGGGGCCGGGCAAGAGACCCAGTACTTC. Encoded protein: CASSPGAGQETQYF. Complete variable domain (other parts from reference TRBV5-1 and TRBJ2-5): KAGVTQTPRYLIKTRGQQVTLSCSPISGHRSVSWYQQTPGQGLQFLFEYFSETQRNKGNFPGRFSGRQFSNSRSEMNVSTLELGDSALYLCASSPGAGQETQYFGPGTRLLVL.

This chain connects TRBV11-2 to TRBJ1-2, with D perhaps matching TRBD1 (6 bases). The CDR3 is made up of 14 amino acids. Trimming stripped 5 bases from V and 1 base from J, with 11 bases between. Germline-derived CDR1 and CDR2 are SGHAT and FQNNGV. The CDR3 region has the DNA TGTGCCAGCAGCCCGGACAGATTTAACTATGGCTACACCTTC. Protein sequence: CASSPDRFNYGYTF.

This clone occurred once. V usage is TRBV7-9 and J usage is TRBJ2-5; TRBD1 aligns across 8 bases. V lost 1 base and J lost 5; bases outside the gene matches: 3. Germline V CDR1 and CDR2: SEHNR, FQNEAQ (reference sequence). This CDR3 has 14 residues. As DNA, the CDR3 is TGTGCCAGCAGCTTAGGGACAGGGTACGAGACCCAGTACTTC. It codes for CASSLGTGYETQYF.

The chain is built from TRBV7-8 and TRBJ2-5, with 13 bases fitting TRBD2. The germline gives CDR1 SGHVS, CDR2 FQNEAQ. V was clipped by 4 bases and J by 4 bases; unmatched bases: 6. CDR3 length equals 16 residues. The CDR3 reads CASSSLAGGPSETQYF. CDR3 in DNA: TGTGCCAGCAGCTCACTAGCGGGAGGGCCCTCAGAGACCCAGTACTTC.

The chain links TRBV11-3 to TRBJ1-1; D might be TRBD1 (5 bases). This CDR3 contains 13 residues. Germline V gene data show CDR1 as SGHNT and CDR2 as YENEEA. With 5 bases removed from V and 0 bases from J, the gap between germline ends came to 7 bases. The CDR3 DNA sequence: TGTGCCAGCAGCGGAGGGGTGAACACTGAAGCTTTCTTT. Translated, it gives CASSGGVNTEAFF.

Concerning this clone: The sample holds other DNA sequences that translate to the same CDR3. The CDR3: CASSQGRGGDAPLHF. The CDR3 DNA reads TGTGCCAGCAGCCAAGGCCGAGGGGGAGATGCACCCCTCCACTTT. This chain uses TRBV14 with TRBJ1-6; possibly TRBD1 for D (6 bases). V dropped 1 base and J dropped 11 bases, with 15 bases sitting between them. This CDR3 is built from 15 residues. CDR1 and CDR2 from the germline V gene are SGHDN and FVKESK.

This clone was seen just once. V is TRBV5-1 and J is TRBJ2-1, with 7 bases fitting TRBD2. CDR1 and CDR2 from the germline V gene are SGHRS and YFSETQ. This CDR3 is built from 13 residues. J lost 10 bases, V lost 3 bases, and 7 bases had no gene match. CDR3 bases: TGCGCCAGCAGCTCGACTGGGGAGGGAGAGCAGTTCTTC. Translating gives CASSSTGEGEQFF.

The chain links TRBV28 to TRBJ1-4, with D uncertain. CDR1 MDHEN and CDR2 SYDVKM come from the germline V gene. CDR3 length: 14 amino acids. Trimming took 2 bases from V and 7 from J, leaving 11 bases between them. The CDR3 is CASSLTTVTEKLFF. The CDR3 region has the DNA TGTGCCAGCAGTTTAACCACCGTCACTGAAAAACTGTTTTTT.

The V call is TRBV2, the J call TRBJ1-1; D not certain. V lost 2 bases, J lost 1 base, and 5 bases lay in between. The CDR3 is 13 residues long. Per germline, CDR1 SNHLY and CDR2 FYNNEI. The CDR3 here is CASSEISNTEAFF. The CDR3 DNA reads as TGTGCCAGCAGTGAAATCTCGAACACTGAAGCTTTCTTT.

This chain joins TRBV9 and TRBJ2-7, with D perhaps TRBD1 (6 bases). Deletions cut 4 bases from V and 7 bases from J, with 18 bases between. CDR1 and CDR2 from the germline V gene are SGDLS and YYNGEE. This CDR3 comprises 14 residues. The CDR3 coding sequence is TGTGCCAGCAGCAGACAGGCGCCTACGAGAGAGCAGTACTTC. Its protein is CASSRQAPTREQYF.

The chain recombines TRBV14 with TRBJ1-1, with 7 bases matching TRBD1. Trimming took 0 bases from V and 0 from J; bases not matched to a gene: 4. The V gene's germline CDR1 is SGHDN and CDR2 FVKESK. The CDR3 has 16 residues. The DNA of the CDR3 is TGTGCCAGCAGCCAAGATGGTAGGGGGCTGAACACTGAAGCTTTCTTT. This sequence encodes CASSQDGRGLNTEAFF.

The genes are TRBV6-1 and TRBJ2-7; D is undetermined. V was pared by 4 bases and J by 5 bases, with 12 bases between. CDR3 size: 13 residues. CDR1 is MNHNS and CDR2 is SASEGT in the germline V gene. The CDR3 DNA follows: TGTGCCAGCAGTGTGGATTCGAGAGACGAGCAGTACTTC. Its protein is CASSVDSRDEQYF.

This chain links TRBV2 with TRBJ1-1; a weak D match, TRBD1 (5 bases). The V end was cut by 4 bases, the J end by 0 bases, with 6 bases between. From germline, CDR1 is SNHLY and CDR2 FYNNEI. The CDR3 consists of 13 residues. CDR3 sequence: CASSGQMNTEAFF. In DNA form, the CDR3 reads TGTGCCAGCAGTGGACAGATGAACACTGAAGCTTTCTTT.

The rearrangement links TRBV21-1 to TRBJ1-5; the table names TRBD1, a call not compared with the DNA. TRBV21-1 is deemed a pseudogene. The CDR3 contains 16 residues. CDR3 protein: CASSKGRRGQNQPQHF. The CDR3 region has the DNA TGTGCCAGCAGCAAAGGGCGCAGGGGGCAGAATCAGCCCCAGCATTTT.

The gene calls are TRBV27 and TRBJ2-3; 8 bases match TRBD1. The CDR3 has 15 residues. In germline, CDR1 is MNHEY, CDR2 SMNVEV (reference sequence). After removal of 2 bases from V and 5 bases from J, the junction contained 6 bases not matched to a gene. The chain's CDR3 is CASSLRRGRLDTQYF. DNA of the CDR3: TGTGCCAGCAGTTTACGCAGGGGGCGCTTAGATACGCAGTATTTT.

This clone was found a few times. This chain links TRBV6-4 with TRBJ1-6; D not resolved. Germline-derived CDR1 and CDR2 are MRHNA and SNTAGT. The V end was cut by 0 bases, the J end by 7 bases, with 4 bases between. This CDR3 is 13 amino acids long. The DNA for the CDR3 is TGTGCCAGCAGTGACTCGAGGAATTCACCCCTCCACTTT. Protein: CASSDSRNSPLHF.

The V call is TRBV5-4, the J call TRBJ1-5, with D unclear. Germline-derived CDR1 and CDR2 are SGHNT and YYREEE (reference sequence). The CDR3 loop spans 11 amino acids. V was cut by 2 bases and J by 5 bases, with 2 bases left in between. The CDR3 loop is CASSFYQPQHF. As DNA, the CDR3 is TGTGCCAGCAGCTTCTATCAGCCCCAGCATTTT.

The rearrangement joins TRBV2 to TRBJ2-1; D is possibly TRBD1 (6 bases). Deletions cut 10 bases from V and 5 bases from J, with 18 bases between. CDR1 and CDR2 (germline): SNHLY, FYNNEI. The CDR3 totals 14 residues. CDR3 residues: CATSGQNLNNEQFF. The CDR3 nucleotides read TGTGCCACATCAGGACAGAACCTCAACAATGAGCAGTTCTTC.

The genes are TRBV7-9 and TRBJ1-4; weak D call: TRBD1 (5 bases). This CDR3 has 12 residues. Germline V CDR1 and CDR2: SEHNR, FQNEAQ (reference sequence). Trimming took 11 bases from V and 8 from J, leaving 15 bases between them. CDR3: CAGGSGGEKLFF. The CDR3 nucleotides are TGTGCCGGCGGGAGTGGGGGGGAAAAACTGTTTTTT.

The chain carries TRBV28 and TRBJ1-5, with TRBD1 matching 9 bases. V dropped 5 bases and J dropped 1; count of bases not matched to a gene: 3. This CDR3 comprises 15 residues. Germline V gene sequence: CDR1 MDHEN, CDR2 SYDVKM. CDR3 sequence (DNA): TGTGCCAGCAGTACAGGGGGCATGAGCAATCAGCCCCAGCATTTT. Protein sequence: CASSTGGMSNQPQHF.

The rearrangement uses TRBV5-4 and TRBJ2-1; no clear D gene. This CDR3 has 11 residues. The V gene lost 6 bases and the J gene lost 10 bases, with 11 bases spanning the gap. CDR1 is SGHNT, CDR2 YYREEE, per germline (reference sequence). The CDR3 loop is CASTAQGEQFF. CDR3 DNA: TGTGCCAGCACCGCTCAAGGGGAGCAGTTCTTC.

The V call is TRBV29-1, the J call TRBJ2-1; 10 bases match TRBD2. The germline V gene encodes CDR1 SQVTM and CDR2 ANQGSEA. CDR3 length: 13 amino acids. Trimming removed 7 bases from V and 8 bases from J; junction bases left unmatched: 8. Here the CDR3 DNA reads TGCAGCGAGAAGCGGGAGGGGGTCTATGAGCAGTTCTTC. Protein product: CSEKREGVYEQFF.